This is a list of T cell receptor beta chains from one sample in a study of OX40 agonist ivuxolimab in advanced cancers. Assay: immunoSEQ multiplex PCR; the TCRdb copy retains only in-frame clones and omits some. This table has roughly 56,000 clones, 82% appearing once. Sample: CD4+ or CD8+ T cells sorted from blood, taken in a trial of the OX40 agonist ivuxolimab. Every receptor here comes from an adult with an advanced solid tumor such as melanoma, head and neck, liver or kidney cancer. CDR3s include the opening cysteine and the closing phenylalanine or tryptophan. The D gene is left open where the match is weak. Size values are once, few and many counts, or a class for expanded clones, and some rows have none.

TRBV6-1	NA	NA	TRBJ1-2	TGTGCCAGCAGTGACCGGCCCACGCAAGCAAGATATGGCTACACCTTC	CASSDRPTQARYGYTF
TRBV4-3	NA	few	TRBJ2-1	TGCGCCAGCAGCCAAGCCGTATGGAGGGCCCCGGGGGCAAATGAGCAGTTCTTC	CASSQAVWRAPGANEQFF
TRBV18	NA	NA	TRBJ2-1	TGTGCCAGCTCACCCCAGGGGGGGTACAATGAGCAGTTCTTC	CASSPQGGYNEQFF
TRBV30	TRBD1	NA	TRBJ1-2	TGTGCCTGGAATAGACAGGGGGCGAAAGACTATGGCTACACCTTC	CAWNRQGAKDYGYTF
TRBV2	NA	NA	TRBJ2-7	TGTGCCAGCACGCCCCGCCAGACCCAGGTGAGCGAGCAGTACTTC	CASTPRQTQVSEQYF
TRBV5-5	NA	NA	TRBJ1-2	TGTGCCAGCAGCTCTCGTATTAGGGATAGTGGCTACACCTTC	CASSSRIRDSGYTF
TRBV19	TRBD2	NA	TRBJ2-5	TGTGCCAGTAGTATGAGTAGTGCTAGCGGGCAGACCCAGTACTTC	CASSMSSASGQTQYF
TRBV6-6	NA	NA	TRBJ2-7	TGTGCCACCCAGGGAGAGTTTTACGAGCAGTACTTC	CATQGEFYEQYF
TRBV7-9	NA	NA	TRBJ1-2	TGTGCCAGCAGCTTAGGGGGAGGGCCCCGGTGGGGCTACACCTTC	CASSLGGGPRWGYTF
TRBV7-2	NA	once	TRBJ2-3	TGTGCCAGCAGCTTAGTCTGGGGGGCCCACACAGATACGCAGTATTTT	CASSLVWGAHTDTQYF
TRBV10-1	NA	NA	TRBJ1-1	TGCGCCAGCAGTTCGGACAGGAACACTGAAGCTTTCTTT	CASSSDRNTEAFF
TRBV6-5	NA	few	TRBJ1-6	TGTGCCAGCAGTAAGGGGTCCTCCTCCAATTCACCCCTCCACTTT	CASSKGSSSNSPLHF
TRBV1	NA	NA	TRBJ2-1	TGCACCAGCAGCCAAGATAGAAGGGTAGCTCCCACATCCTACAATGAGCAGTTCTTC	CTSSQDRRVAPTSYNEQFF
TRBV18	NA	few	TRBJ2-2	TGTGCCAGCTCACCGCGGAGGACAGGGGAGCTGTTTTTT	CASSPRRTGELFF
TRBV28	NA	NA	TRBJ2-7	TGTGCCAGCAGTTGGACCTACGAGCAGTACTTC	CASSWTYEQYF
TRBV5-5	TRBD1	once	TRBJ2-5	TGTGCCAGCAGCGATGACAGGGTACGAGAGACCCAGTACTTC	CASSDDRVRETQYF
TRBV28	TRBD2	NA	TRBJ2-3	TGTGCCAGCAGTCCTCCGCTAGCGGGAGTCAGCACAGATACGCAGTATTTT	CASSPPLAGVSTDTQYF
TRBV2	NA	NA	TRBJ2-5	TGTGCCAGCGCTAGCGAGGGGAGAGAGACCCAGTACTTC	CASASEGRETQYF
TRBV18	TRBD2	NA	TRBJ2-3	TGTGCCAGCTCACCGGGGCTGGGCGGGAGAGCAGATACGCAGTATTTT	CASSPGLGGRADTQYF
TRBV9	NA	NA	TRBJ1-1	TGTGCCAGCAGCGTTTTCAGTGAGAACACTGAAGCTTTCTTT	CASSVFSENTEAFF
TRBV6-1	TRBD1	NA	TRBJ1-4	TGTGCCAGCAGCACAGGGGCAACTAATGAAAAACTGTTTTTT	CASSTGATNEKLFF
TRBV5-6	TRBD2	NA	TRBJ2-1	TGTGCCAGCAGCACGGGACTAGCCGTAGAGCAGTTCTTC	CASSTGLAVEQFF
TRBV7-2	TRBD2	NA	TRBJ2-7	TGTGCCAGCAGCTTAGTAGCGGGGGGGTCCTTCTCCTACGAGCAGTACTTC	CASSLVAGGSFSYEQYF
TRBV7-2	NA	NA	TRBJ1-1	TGTGCCAGCAGCCCGACGATATGGAGTGAAGCTTTCTTT	CASSPTIWSEAFF
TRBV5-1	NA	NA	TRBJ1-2	TGCGCCAGCAGCCCCGCATTGGGCGTACAGAATGGCTACACCTTC	CASSPALGVQNGYTF
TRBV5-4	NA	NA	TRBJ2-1	TGTGCCAGCATCTCCGGGGGTGGCCCATACAATGAGCAGTTCTTC	CASISGGGPYNEQFF
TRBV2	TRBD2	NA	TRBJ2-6	TGTGCCAGCGCCTCGGGGGGGGCTGGGGCCAACGTCCTGACTTTC	CASASGGAGANVLTF
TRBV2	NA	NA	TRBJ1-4	TGTGCCAGTGGGGGAGGATCTAATGAAAAACTGTTTTTT	CASGGGSNEKLFF
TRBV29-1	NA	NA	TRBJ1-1	TGCAGCGTTGAATGGCTCGGGGGGACGGGGACTGAAGCTTTCTTT	CSVEWLGGTGTEAFF
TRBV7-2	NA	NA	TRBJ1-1	TGTGCCAGCAGTACTGAAACCGGACAGAACACTGAAGCTTTCTTT	CASSTETGQNTEAFF
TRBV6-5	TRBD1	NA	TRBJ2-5	TGTGCCAGCAGTTACTCGAAGACAGGGGGACAAGAGACCCAGTACTTC	CASSYSKTGGQETQYF
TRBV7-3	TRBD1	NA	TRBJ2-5	TGTGCCAGCAGCTTAAGTGGGACAGGGTCGGGGGAGACCCAGTACTTC	CASSLSGTGSGETQYF
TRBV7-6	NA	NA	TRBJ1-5	TGTGCCAGCAGCTTGGGTAGGGCAGGGGCGAATCAGCCCCAGCATTTT	CASSLGRAGANQPQHF
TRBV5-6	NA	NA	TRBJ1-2	TGTGCCAGCAGCTTTAAGACAGACCCCTATGGCTACACCTTC	CASSFKTDPYGYTF
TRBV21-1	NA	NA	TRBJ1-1	TGTGCCAGCACCGAACTACCGCCCAGGCATGAAAACACTGAAGCTTTCTTT	CASTELPPRHENTEAFF
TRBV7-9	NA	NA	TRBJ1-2	TGTGCCAGCAGCCTCCAGGAGGCTGGCTACACCTTC	CASSLQEAGYTF
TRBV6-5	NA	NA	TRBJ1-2	TGTGCCAGCAGTCCTCGGGATAGAGGCTACACCTTC	CASSPRDRGYTF
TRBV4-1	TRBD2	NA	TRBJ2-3	TGCGCCAGCAGCCAAGATAAGGCGGGGGATATCACAGATACGCAGTATTTT	CASSQDKAGDITDTQYF
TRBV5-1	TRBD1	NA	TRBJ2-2	TGCGCCAGCAGCTTGATGACAGGGGTCACCGGGGAGCTGTTTTTT	CASSLMTGVTGELFF
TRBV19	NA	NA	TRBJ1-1	TGTGCCAGTAGTGGACATCTTTTGGGGAACACTGAAGCTTTCTTT	CASSGHLLGNTEAFF
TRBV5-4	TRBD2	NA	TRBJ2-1	TGTGCCAGCAGCTTGGGACTAGCGGGAGAATTGGAGCAGTTCTTC	CASSLGLAGELEQFF
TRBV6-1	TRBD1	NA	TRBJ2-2	TGTGCCAGCACCGACAGGGTGGCGGAGCTGTTTTTT	CASTDRVAELFF